The clone carrying this TCR beta chain occurred a few times. Its antigen is undetermined. The sample is drawn from a study of blood T cells in healthy people across ages. Study-level points and caveats: Naive T cell percentage strongly correlated with TCR beta diversity. Diversity of TCR beta per million T cells declined in a roughly linear way with age.

After removal of 4 bases from V and 2 bases from J, the junction contained 6 bases not matched to a gene. Germline values: CDR1 MNHEY, CDR2 SVGAGI. The CDR3 is 15 amino acids. A second roughly 7 to 11 cycle PCR used barcoded and J-beta primers. TCRdb called the 5' RACE reads again in MiXCR, with one record for every CDR3 protein. The sample records over 750,000 distinct CDR3 sequences, roughly 25% being singletons. These data also featured in a second study, about T cells of mothers and their children. This second study notes: Mothers and children who were related shared slightly more overlap than unrelated pairs, but not significantly more. Detection of persistent microchimeric T cell clones did not occur.

V is TRBV6-5 and J is TRBJ2-7, with TRBD1 matching over 9 bases. The source material was blood. The sequence came from a boy aged 5-17 years in good health. The CDR3 DNA follows: TGTGCCAGCAGTTCTCAGACAGGGGGTCCCTACGAGCAGTACTTC. Amino acid sequence: CASSSQTGGPYEQYF.